The 19 T cell receptor beta chains listed next were all sequenced from one sample in a study of blood T cell repertoires in COVID-19. Method: immunoSEQ multiplex PCR; TCRdb's copy keeps in-frame clones and lacks some. The sample holds more than 45,000 clones, about 87% seen once. The source material was peripheral blood. These receptors all stem from a human donor with active COVID-19. The donor label of this sample is uncertain.

This chain joins TRBV6-5 and TRBJ1-5; TRBD1 matches at 8 bases. J was trimmed by 1 base and V by 5 bases; bases with no gene match: 4. CDR3 size: 15 residues. Germline V gene sequence: CDR1 MNHEY, CDR2 SVGAGI. CDR3 in amino acids: CASSPRGQSNQPQHF. CDR3 DNA sequence: TGTGCCAGCAGTCCCAGGGGGCAAAGCAATCAGCCCCAGCATTTT.

This chain's CDR3 is CASSQDLQGQGLEGETQYF. The CDR3 DNA is TGTGCCAGCAGCCAAGATTTACAGGGACAGGGCCTCGAAGGAGAGACCCAGTACTTC. The gene calls are TRBV3-1 (or the pseudogene TRBV3-2) and TRBJ2-5; 9 positions match TRBD1. CDR1 LGHDT and CDR2 YNNKEL come from the germline V gene (reference sequence). This CDR3 region has 19 residues. The V gene end was trimmed by 0 bases and the J gene end by 4 bases; junction bases not matched to a gene: 15.

The V call is TRBV28, the J call TRBJ1-1; a possible D gene is TRBD1 (5 bases). V lost 4 bases to trimming and J lost 4 bases, with 13 bases between them. The V gene's germline CDR1 is MDHEN and CDR2 SYDVKM. The CDR3 is 14 residues long. CDR3 protein: CASSYSSRGTEAFF. CDR3 DNA sequence: TGTGCCAGCAGTTACTCTTCTAGGGGCACTGAAGCTTTCTTT. Full variable domain (outside the CDR3, taken from reference TRBV28 and TRBJ1-1): DVKVTQSSRYLVKRTGEKVFLECVQDMDHENMFWYRQDPGLGLRLIYFSYDVKMKEKGDIPEGYSVSREKKERFSLILESASTNQTSMYLCASSYSSRGTEAFFGQGTRLTVV.

The rearrangement joins TRBV6-5 to TRBJ2-1; 7 positions agree with TRBD1. V shed 5 bases, J shed 8 bases, and the junction held 12 bases outside the gene matches. Germline CDR1 reads MNHEY; CDR2 reads SVGAGI. The CDR3 totals 15 residues. CDR3 protein: CASSKLPGTDDEQFF. The CDR3 DNA reads TGTGCCAGCAGTAAATTGCCCGGGACAGACGATGAGCAGTTCTTC.

This sequence joins TRBV5-1 and TRBJ2-5, with D maybe TRBD1 (5 bases). The CDR3 is made up of 16 amino acids. Germline CDR1 is SGHRS and CDR2 is YFSETQ. V was clipped by 0 bases and J by 5 bases, with 17 bases between them. CDR3 nucleotide sequence: TGCGCCAGCAGCTTGGAAGGTACAGGTATCGGTGAGACCCAGTACTTC. Amino acid sequence: CASSLEGTGIGETQYF.

The chain joins TRBV11-3 to TRBJ2-1; 8 bases align to TRBD1. J was trimmed by 4 bases and V by 5 bases; bases with no gene match: 4. The CDR3 has 14 amino acids. CDR1 and CDR2 (germline): SGHNT, YENEEA. The CDR3 coding sequence is TGTGCCAGCAGCCAGACAGGGGAATACAATGAGCAGTTCTTC. This sequence encodes CASSQTGEYNEQFF. Full variable domain (missing parts from reference TRBV11-3 and TRBJ2-1): EAGVVQSPRYKIIEKKQPVAFWCNPISGHNTLYWYLQNLGQGPELLIRYENEEAVDDSQLPKDRFSAERLKGVDSTLKIQPAELGDSAVYLCASSQTGEYNEQFFGPGTRLTVL.

CDR3: CATSDSGGTNEKLFF. The CDR3 bases are TGTGCCACCAGTGATTCAGGGGGGACTAATGAAAAACTGTTTTTT. The chain employs TRBV24-1 and TRBJ1-4; 7 bases are a match to TRBD1. Per the germline V gene, CDR1 is KGHDR and CDR2 is SFDVKD. The CDR3 is made up of 15 amino acids. With V trimmed by 2 bases and J by 2 bases, 1 base remained unmatched.

CDR3 bases: TGTGCCAGCAGCGGGAGGGCGTCCGGGGAGCTGTTTTTT. Protein: CASSGRASGELFF. The genes are TRBV9 and TRBJ2-2, with TRBD2 as a possible D gene (6 bases). With 3 bases removed from V and 6 bases from J, the gap between germline ends came to 9 bases. Germline V CDR1 and CDR2: SGDLS, YYNGEE. CDR3 size: 13 residues. Complete variable domain (other parts from reference TRBV9 and TRBJ2-2): DSGVTQTPKHLITATGQRVTLRCSPRSGDLSVYWYQQSLDQGLQFLIQYYNGEERAKGNILERFSAQQFPDLHSELNLSSLELGDSALYFCASSGRASGELFFGEGSRLTVL.

V is TRBV3-1 (or the pseudogene TRBV3-2) and J is TRBJ2-5; D is undetermined. V lost 4 bases to trimming and J lost 2 bases, with 2 bases between them. Looked up from germline, CDR1 is LGHDT and CDR2 is YNNKEL (reference sequence). The CDR3 extends over 11 amino acids. Here the CDR3 reads CASSLQETQYF. CDR3 nucleotide sequence: TGTGCCAGCAGCCTACAAGAGACCCAGTACTTC.

This clone is a singleton in its sample. This chain links TRBV4-1 with TRBJ2-3, with D maybe TRBD1 (5 bases). Germline V lookup: CDR1 MGHRA, CDR2 YSYEKL. The CDR3 consists of 13 residues. V dropped 1 base and J dropped 3 bases, with 5 bases sitting between them. The CDR3 nucleotides are TGCGCCAGCAGCCAAGCAGGGACAGATACGCAGTATTTT. Amino acids: CASSQAGTDTQYF.

This chain links TRBV24-1 with TRBJ2-3; 7 bases align to TRBD2. Germline CDR1 is KGHDR and CDR2 is SFDVKD. V shed 9 bases, J shed 6 bases, and the junction held 11 bases outside the gene matches. This CDR3 spans 14 amino acids. The CDR3 sequence: CATRKVGGVDTQYF. CDR3 DNA: TGTGCCACCCGAAAGGTGGGGGGGGTGGATACGCAGTATTTT.

The chain is built from TRBV5-1 and TRBJ2-7, with TRBD2 matching 9 bases. Germline CDR1 and CDR2: SGHRS and YFSETQ. This CDR3 has 15 amino acids. The J segment lost 3 bases and the V segment lost 2 bases, leaving 6 bases of the junction unmatched. Written as DNA, the CDR3 is TGCGCCAGCAGCTTCGGGCGGGGGGGAAACTACGAGCAGTACTTC. Its protein is CASSFGRGGNYEQYF.

The genes are TRBV28 and TRBJ2-5, with 9 bases aligning to TRBD2. Germline CDR1 and CDR2: MDHEN and SYDVKM. The trim removed 6 bases at V and 1 base at J, leaving 3 bases unmatched. The CDR3 runs 14 residues. The CDR3 sequence: CASSLTSGQETQYF. The CDR3 bases are TGTGCCAGCAGCCTGACTAGCGGCCAAGAGACCCAGTACTTC.

V gene TRBV19 combines with J gene TRBJ1-6; D unresolved. In germline, CDR1 is LNHDA, CDR2 SQIVND (reference sequence). V lost 6 bases and J 11 bases, leaving 11 bases between the germline ends. This CDR3 region has 12 residues. In DNA, the CDR3 is TGTGCCAGTAGGGGGAGCGAGACACCCCTCCACTTT. Protein sequence: CASRGSETPLHF.

The DNA for the CDR3 is TGCGCCAGCAGCTCGGTCCACTACGAGCAGTACTTC. Translated, it gives CASSSVHYEQYF. This chain connects TRBV5-1 to TRBJ2-7; D gene ambiguous. Trimming left V 3 bases short and J 3 bases short, with 7 bases between. CDR1 is SGHRS, CDR2 YFSETQ, per germline. The CDR3 is 12 amino acids.

The chain joins TRBV30 to TRBJ1-2; the D gene is possibly TRBD1 (5 bases). From germline, CDR1 is GTSNPN and CDR2 SVGIG (reference sequence). V lost 0 bases and J lost 8, with 13 bases in between. The CDR3 length is 13 residues. The CDR3 here is CAWSVGAGHGYTF. CDR3 bases: TGTGCCTGGAGTGTTGGTGCAGGGCACGGCTACACCTTC.

V is TRBV4-3 and J is TRBJ2-5; 9 nucleotides agree with TRBD2. From germline, CDR1 is LGHNA and CDR2 YSLEER. The CDR3 length is 17 residues. Trimming took 0 bases from V and 4 from J; bases not matched to a gene: 9. CDR3 nucleotides: TGCGCCAGCAGCCAAGATCTGGAGCGGGAGGTTCCAGAGACCCAGTACTTC. This translates into CASSQDLEREVPETQYF.

The J gene is TRBJ2-5, the V gene TRBV5-1; 7 nucleotides agree with TRBD1. The CDR3 length is 14 residues. CDR1 is SGHRS, CDR2 YFSETQ, per germline. Trimming removed 4 bases from V and 3 bases from J; junction bases left unmatched: 6. DNA for the CDR3: TGCGCCAGCAGCACAGCCGGGACAGAAGAGACCCAGTACTTC. It specifies CASSTAGTEETQYF.

This chain connects TRBV11-3 to TRBJ1-3, with D tentatively TRBD1 (5 bases). With 1 base removed from V and 2 bases from J, the gap between germline ends came to 9 bases. This CDR3 region has 15 residues. In germline, CDR1 is SGHNT, CDR2 YENEEA. The CDR3 reads CASSLGGYPGNTIYF. CDR3 in DNA: TGTGCCAGCAGCTTAGGGGGCTACCCTGGAAACACCATATATTTT.